These 23 T cell receptor beta chains share one sample of origin, sequenced in a study of blood T cell repertoires in COVID-19. The repertoire was sequenced with immunoSEQ multiplex PCR; TCRdb's copy has only in-frame clones and lacks some. Among about 670,000 clones listed, 85% to 90% were seen once. Sequenced material: peripheral blood. All receptors derive from a woman aged 18 to 35 with acute or convalescent COVID-19.

V is TRBV30 and J is TRBJ1-1; D not certain. This CDR3 is 12 amino acids long. Germline V CDR1 and CDR2: GTSNPN, SVGIG (reference sequence). Between the trimmed V and J ends, which lost 4 bases and 4 bases, there was a span of 10 bases. As DNA, the CDR3 is TGTGCCTGGAATCTCCCGGGCACTGAAGCTTTCTTT. It translates to CAWNLPGTEAFF. Together with reference TRBV30 and TRBJ1-1, the CDR3 gives the full variable domain: SQTIHQWPATLVQPVGSPLSLECTVEGTSNPNLYWYRQAAGRGLQLLFYSVGIGQISSEVPQNLSASRPQDRQFILSSKKLLLSDSGFYLCAWNLPGTEAFFGQGTRLTVV.

The V and J genes are TRBV6-6 and TRBJ1-1, with 7 bases matching TRBD1. The CDR3 has 14 residues. The ends lost 4 bases at V and 3 bases at J; junction bases unmatched: 5. Germline V lookup: CDR1 MNHNY, CDR2 SVGAGI (reference sequence). For the CDR3, the DNA is TGTGCCAGCAGTTCACAAGGGGGCCACACTGAAGCTTTCTTT. Translated: CASSSQGGHTEAFF.

This chain links TRBV9 with TRBJ1-2, with 8 bases fitting TRBD1. This CDR3 has 15 residues. The J segment lost 5 bases and the V segment lost 4 bases, leaving 10 bases of the junction unmatched. The germline CDR1 and CDR2 sequences are SGDLS and YYNGEE. CDR3 sequence reads: CASSPQGANPYGYTF. In DNA form, the CDR3 reads TGTGCCAGCAGCCCGCAGGGGGCGAACCCTTATGGCTACACCTTC.

The gene calls are TRBV7-8 and TRBJ2-7; possibly TRBD1 for D (6 bases). The ends were cut back, 8 bases at V and 0 bases at J, with 17 bases in the middle. Germline V gene sequence: CDR1 SGHVS, CDR2 FQNEAQ. The CDR3 runs 15 residues. CDR3 bases: TGTGCCAGCGGACGGACAGTCATGAACTCCTACGAGCAGTACTTC. This translates into CASGRTVMNSYEQYF.

V gene TRBV28 combines with J gene TRBJ2-7; D may be TRBD1 (6 bases). CDR3 length: 12 residues. CDR1 and CDR2 (germline): MDHEN, SYDVKM. V lost 5 bases and J 5 bases, leaving 10 bases between the germline ends. CDR3 sequence (DNA): TGTGCCAGCAGTACCGGACAGCACGAGCAGTACTTC. This gives the protein CASSTGQHEQYF.

The chain links TRBV2 to TRBJ1-4, with D possibly being TRBD1 (5 bases). V gave up 6 bases and J gave up 6 bases, with 23 bases separating them. The germline V gene has CDR1 SNHLY and CDR2 FYNNEI. There are 17 residues in the CDR3. CDR3 sequence: CASSGGGVLPGDEKLFF. The DNA of the CDR3 is TGTGCCAGCAGCGGGGGAGGGGTCCTACCCGGGGATGAAAAACTGTTTTTT.

The V gene is TRBV24-1, the J gene TRBJ1-1; no reliable D call. The CDR3 contains 12 residues. Germline V gene lookup returns CDR1 KGHDR and CDR2 SFDVKD. The V gene lost 0 bases and the J gene lost 11 bases, with 9 bases spanning the gap. CDR3 amino acids: CATSDLIGRAFF. CDR3 DNA sequence: TGTGCCACCAGTGATTTGATCGGTCGGGCTTTCTTT.

The chain couples TRBV30 to TRBJ2-7, with a possible D match to TRBD1 (6 bases). With 0 bases removed from V and 5 bases from J, the gap between germline ends came to 11 bases. Germline CDR1 reads GTSNPN; CDR2 reads SVGIG (reference sequence). This CDR3 has 13 amino acids. The CDR3 coding sequence is TGTGCCTGGAGTGTCAAGGGGGTACACGAGCAGTACTTC. Translation gives CAWSVKGVHEQYF.

This chain connects TRBV19 to TRBJ1-2; perhaps TRBD1 as D (5 bases). Trimming shortened V by 3 bases and J by 14 bases, and 13 bases separated the two germline ends. The CDR3 has 11 residues. Per germline, CDR1 LNHDA and CDR2 SQIVND (reference sequence). DNA for the CDR3: TGTGCCAGTAGTATGGGGGGACGTTCGACCTTC. It specifies CASSMGGRSTF.

The chain links TRBV2 to TRBJ1-1; 10 bases agree with TRBD1. The CDR3 covers 17 residues. Germline V gene lookup returns CDR1 SNHLY and CDR2 FYNNEI. With 6 bases clipped from V and 4 bases from J, the junction kept 14 bases outside the gene matches. Here the CDR3 DNA reads TGTGCCAGCAGACCATACCGGGACAGGGGCCAGACCACTGAAGCTTTCTTT. Amino acid sequence: CASRPYRDRGQTTEAFF.

The chain employs TRBV24-1 and TRBJ2-1; D call uncertain. This CDR3 contains 12 residues. Germline CDR1 reads KGHDR; CDR2 reads SFDVKD. Trimming removed 4 bases from V and 10 bases from J, with 10 bases in between. CDR3 amino acids: CATSDSYWEQFF. CDR3 DNA sequence: TGTGCCACCAGTGACTCCTACTGGGAGCAGTTCTTC.

The CDR3 spells CASSFGGINYGYTF. CDR3 nucleotide sequence: TGTGCCAGCAGCTTCGGGGGGATAAACTATGGCTACACCTTC. V gene TRBV5-6 combines with J gene TRBJ1-2, with D perhaps TRBD1 (5 bases). The V gene's germline CDR1 is SGHDT and CDR2 YYEEEE. The CDR3 spans 14 residues. V was trimmed by 2 bases and J by 2 bases, leaving 10 bases between them.

V usage is TRBV29-1 and J usage is TRBJ1-2; D call uncertain. CDR1 and CDR2 from the germline V gene are SQVTM and ANQGSEA. V was trimmed by 7 bases and J by 0 bases, leaving 12 bases between them. CDR3 length: 13 residues. The CDR3 loop is CSAGGGANYGYTF. CDR3 sequence (DNA): TGCAGCGCTGGTGGAGGTGCTAACTATGGCTACACCTTC.

The gene calls are TRBV27 and TRBJ1-1; perhaps TRBD1 as D (6 bases). Germline V gives CDR1 MNHEY, CDR2 SMNVEV (reference sequence). The CDR3 extends over 19 amino acids. V dropped 2 bases and J dropped 0 bases, with 22 bases sitting between them. Written as DNA, the CDR3 is TGTGCCAGCAGTTTAACAGGGAGCCTGGGACCATCTATGAACACTGAAGCTTTCTTT. Amino acids: CASSLTGSLGPSMNTEAFF.

Only one count was recorded for this clone. The chain couples TRBV7-9 to TRBJ2-5, with 10 bases aligning to TRBD2. V trimming: 5 bases; J trimming: 2 bases; junction bases outside the gene matches: 8. The CDR3 loop spans 16 amino acids. CDR1 and CDR2 from the germline V gene are SEHNR and FQNEAQ (reference sequence). CDR3 sequence (DNA): TGTGCCAGCAGCCAGACCGGGACTAGCGTACAAGAGACCCAGTACTTC. Translation: CASSQTGTSVQETQYF.

This clone was found once. As DNA, the CDR3 is TGTGCCAGCTCCTCAGGGAACGAGCAGTACTTC. Translated, it gives CASSSGNEQYF. This chain uses TRBV6-5 with TRBJ2-7, with a weak D call TRBD1 (5 bases). Trimming pared 8 bases from V and 5 bases from J, leaving 10 bases between. This CDR3 region has 11 residues. Per germline, CDR1 MNHEY and CDR2 SVGAGI.

The CDR3 spells CASSQDGRGRDGYTF. As DNA, the CDR3 is TGCGCCAGCAGCCAAGATGGTAGGGGGCGAGACGGCTACACCTTC. This chain connects TRBV4-3 to TRBJ1-2; 7 positions match TRBD1. The CDR3 is 15 residues long. After removal of 0 bases from V and 8 bases from J, the junction contained 9 bases not matched to a gene. Germline CDR1 LGHNA, CDR2 YSLEER.

The chain is built from TRBV7-9 and TRBJ1-4, with 7 bases aligning to TRBD1. The CDR3 consists of 17 residues. The V and J ends lost 5 bases and 0 bases, in that order; junction bases with no gene match: 9. Germline V gene sequence: CDR1 SEHNR, CDR2 FQNEAQ (reference sequence). The CDR3 here is CASSDATGLATNEKLFF. DNA for the CDR3: TGTGCCAGCAGCGACGCGACAGGGCTTGCAACTAATGAAAAACTGTTTTTT. The entire variable domain, with the rest obtained from reference TRBV7-9 and TRBJ1-4, is as follows: DTGVSQNPRHKITKRGQNVTFRCDPISEHNRLYWYRQTLGQGPEFLTYFQNEAQLEKSRLLSDRFSAERPKGSFSTLEIQRTEQGDSAMYLCASSDATGLATNEKLFFGSGTQLSVL.

The chain uses TRBV5-1 and TRBJ1-2; a weak D match, TRBD1 (5 bases). This CDR3 contains 15 residues. Germline CDR1 is SGHRS and CDR2 is YFSETQ. V lost 4 bases and J 2 bases, leaving 15 bases between the germline ends. CDR3 in DNA: TGCGCCAGCAGCGTGGACGCCCAGGGCAACTATGGCTACACCTTC. Translating gives CASSVDAQGNYGYTF.

The rearrangement links TRBV18 to TRBJ1-5; TRBD1 is a possible D gene (6 bases). CDR1 is KGHSH and CDR2 is LQKENI in the germline V gene. Deletions cut 3 bases from V and 2 bases from J, with 20 bases between. The CDR3 sequence is 18 residues long. In nucleotides, the CDR3 is TGTGCCAGCTCACCGTACAGGGATGGGCCCCTAGGCAATCAGCCCCAGCATTTT. This encodes CASSPYRDGPLGNQPQHF.

The gene calls are TRBV4-1 and TRBJ2-7, with 9 bases that match TRBD1. Germline CDR1 reads MGHRA; CDR2 reads YSYEKL. With V trimmed by 4 bases and J by 3 bases, 4 bases remained unmatched. The CDR3 totals 14 residues. The CDR3 spells CASSLGTGSYEQYF. In DNA form, the CDR3 reads TGCGCCAGCAGCCTGGGGACAGGGAGCTACGAGCAGTACTTC.

The chain has TRBV25-1 and TRBJ1-1; D is possibly TRBD1 (6 bases). Germline V gene lookup returns CDR1 MGHDK and CDR2 SYGVNS. This CDR3 contains 16 residues. Trimming left V 3 bases short and J 2 bases short, with 16 bases between. DNA for the CDR3: TGTGCCAGCAGTGACCACAGGGCCGATTTAAACACTGAAGCTTTCTTT. This encodes CASSDHRADLNTEAFF.

This sequence joins TRBV9 and TRBJ1-2; D call uncertain. CDR1 SGDLS and CDR2 YYNGEE come from the germline V gene. Between the trimmed V and J ends, which lost 2 bases and 2 bases, there was a span of 7 bases. This CDR3 is built from 13 residues. Written as DNA, the CDR3 is TGTGCCAGCAGCGTCGATGCGAACTATGGCTACACCTTC. It encodes CASSVDANYGYTF.